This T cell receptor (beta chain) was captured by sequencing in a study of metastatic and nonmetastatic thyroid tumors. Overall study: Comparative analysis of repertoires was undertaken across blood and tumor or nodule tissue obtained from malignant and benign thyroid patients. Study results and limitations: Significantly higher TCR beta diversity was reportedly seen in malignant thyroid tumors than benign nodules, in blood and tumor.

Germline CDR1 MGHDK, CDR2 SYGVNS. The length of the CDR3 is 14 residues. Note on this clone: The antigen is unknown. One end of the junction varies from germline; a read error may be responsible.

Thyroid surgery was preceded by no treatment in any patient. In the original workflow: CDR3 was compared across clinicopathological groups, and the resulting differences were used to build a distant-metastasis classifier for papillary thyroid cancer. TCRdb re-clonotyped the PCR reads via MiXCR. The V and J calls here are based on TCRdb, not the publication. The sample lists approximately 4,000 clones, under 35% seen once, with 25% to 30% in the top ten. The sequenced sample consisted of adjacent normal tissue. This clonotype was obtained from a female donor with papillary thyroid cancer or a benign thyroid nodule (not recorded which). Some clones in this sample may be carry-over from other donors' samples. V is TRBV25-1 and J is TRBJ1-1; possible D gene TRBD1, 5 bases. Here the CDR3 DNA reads TGTGCCAGCAGTGAAGGGGCGGAAAACACTGAACCTTTCTTT. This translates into CASSEGAENTEPFF. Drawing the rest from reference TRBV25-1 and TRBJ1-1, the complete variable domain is EADIYQTPRYLVIGTGKKITLECSQTMGHDKMYWYQQDPGMELHLIHYSYGVNSTEKGDLSSESTVSRIRTEHFPLTLESARPSHTSQYLCASSEGAENTEPFFGQGTRLTVV.